This TCR beta chain appears in the sequencing data of a study of OX40 agonist ivuxolimab in advanced cancers. Generated by immunoSEQ multiplex PCR, the TCRdb table keeps only in-frame clones and is missing some. This table has under 80,000 clones, roughly 88% appearing once. General observations from the study: The average count of expanded clones was higher among CD8+ T cells than among CD4+.

The CDR3 extends over 13 amino acids. CDR1 is SGHNT and CDR2 is YYREEE in the germline V gene (reference sequence). V lost 4 bases to trimming and J lost 5 bases, with 10 bases between them. With regard to this clone: Antigen unknown.

The sequencing used CD4+ or CD8+ T cells sorted from blood, collected in a trial of the OX40 agonist ivuxolimab. The chain recombines TRBV5-4 with TRBJ2-1; tentative D call: TRBD1 (5 bases). The receptor was derived from an adult with an advanced solid tumor such as melanoma, head and neck, liver or kidney cancer. CDR3 amino acids: CASSPQVNNEQFF. The CDR3 nucleotides read TGTGCCAGCAGCCCACAGGTAAACAATGAGCAGTTCTTC.